The present T cell receptor beta chain was sequenced within a study of CD8+ T cells in alopecia areata (dated by TCRdb to 2016 to 2019). General notes on the study: The treated patients took part in an open-label pilot trial in which moderate-to-severe alopecia areata was treated with oral tofacitinib at 5 to 10 mg twice daily. RNA came from the PAXgene miRNA kit for fixed scalp, the miRNeasy kit for PBMCs, and the RNeasy kit for mouse skin. Tofacitinib was given for 6 to 18 months, followed by 6 months of follow-up off drug to assess delayed response and recurrence. Amplification of TCRbeta CDR3 regions was done by immunoSEQ multiplex PCR using 35 Vbeta forward primers and 13 Jbeta reverse primers. Patients on tofacitinib were biopsied at baseline and after 4 and 24 weeks of treatment, and several of the patients also had a later scalp biopsy. Scalp clonality was compared across normal scalp (n=4), patchy alopecia areata scalp (n=8), and alopecia totalis/universalis scalp (n=8). In humans, TCRbeta sequencing was performed on scalp tissue and on sorted CD4+ and CD8+ peripheral blood T cells from healthy controls and from patients with patchy or totalis/universalis alopecia areata. To study T cell clonal expansion in alopecia areata, the researchers applied high-throughput TCRbeta sequencing to both the C3H/HeJ mouse model and human patients.

V is trimmed back by 0 bases and J by 4 bases, and the junction contains 11 bases that no gene match accounts for. From cysteine to phenylalanine, the CDR3 is 17 amino acids long. Here the CDR3 DNA is all that survives: 51 bases in frame from base 1. Taken from the germline V gene (reference sequence), the CDR1 and CDR2 loops are GTSNPN and SVGIG. This clone has a handful of counts. It lacks a known antigen. No much larger clone exists at a distance of one base, and base qualities are not known. Preparation of the library involved the immunoSEQ multiplex PCR assay. For TCR sequencing, RNA was extracted from every sample and reverse transcribed into cDNA to serve as template. SuperScript III was used to make first-strand cDNA, primed with a 2:1 mix of oligo-dT and random hexamers. A synthetic immune receptor repertoire was used to measure amplification bias, and any remaining bias was corrected computationally. The paper's processing steps were these. Raw reads were preprocessed for error removal, and CDR3 was defined according to IMGT conventions as running from the conserved cysteine to phenylalanine. Clonality was calculated as 1 minus Shannon entropy normalized by log2 of the number of productive unique TCRs. CD4 or CD8 identity of scalp clones was inferred by cross-referencing scalp TCRbeta sequences with sorted blood CD4 and CD8 repertoires. The clones in this table, taken by TCRdb from immuneACCESS, are in-frame only. Not every clone is retained; where verified, under half of the shortfall comes from an unresolved V gene, and the cause of the rest is unknown. The D gene and trimming were derived from the DNA, and the V and J assignments and clone size from that table. Within this sample are roughly 150,000 clones, with around 50% of them counted one time only. The top ten constitute about 6% of the sample.

Per the publication, the time point label means: baseline before oral tofacitinib. Lesional scalp punch biopsies and peripheral blood were collected from alopecia areata patients. After PBMCs were isolated by density centrifugation and stained for CD3, CD4 and CD8, a FACSAria was used to sort CD4+ and CD8+ T cells. General conclusions and limits of the study: Unlike mouse skin, where gammadelta T cells dominate, normal human skin contains resident alphabeta T cells that get sequenced too, which complicates analysis of the scalp TCR repertoire. Compared with normal scalp, lesional scalp, particularly in alopecia totalis/universalis, had higher clonality and more expanded CD8+ clones, which suggests antigenic drive. Shared TCR sequences between patients were less evident than in mice, which may be partly attributable to HLA diversity in the patient population.

The source is a human donor with alopecia areata. The V and J genes are TRBV30 and TRBJ2-1, with 8 bases in between that match TRBD2. Here the sequenced sample was CD4+ T cells sorted from blood, taken at week 0. The DNA is as follows: TGTGCCTGGAGTGTACACTGGGCGGGGGGCAGGTACAATGAGCAGTTCTTC. Its translation is CAWSVHWAGGRYNEQFF.